The 18 T cell receptor beta chains below come from one sample, sequenced in a study of response to subunit inactivated influenza vaccine. A single record per CDR3 protein comes from TCRdb applying MiXCR to the RT-PCR reads. Of hundreds of thousands of distinct CDR3 sequences listed, 10% to 15% are singletons. The sequences come from PBMCs from blood, collected more than 35 days after vaccination. The receptors derive from a man in his forties or fifties who received an inactivated influenza vaccine.

This clonotype was found a few times. This sequence joins TRBV28 and TRBJ2-3; D is possibly TRBD2 (5 bases). The CDR3 covers 12 residues. CDR1 and CDR2 from the germline V gene are MDHEN and SYDVKM. The V end lost 7 bases, the J end lost 7 bases, and 12 bases lay between the germline ends. The CDR3 coding sequence is TGTGCCAGCAAGGAGGCATCGAATACGCAGTATTTT. Translation: CASKEASNTQYF.

Ten or more counts support this clonotype. The V call is TRBV7-2, the J call TRBJ2-5, with TRBD1 matching 10 bases. This CDR3 has 15 amino acids. The V gene's germline CDR1 is SGHTA and CDR2 FQGNSA. Trimming at V came to 4 bases and at J to 7 bases, leaving 9 bases not matched to a gene. DNA for the CDR3: TGTGCCAGCAGCTATCCGGGACAGGGGACTAGGACCCAGTACTTC. This gives the protein CASSYPGQGTRTQYF.

The table lists this clonotype with a few counts. The rearrangement links TRBV5-1 to TRBJ2-5; 8 bases align to TRBD2. V shed 2 bases, J shed 4 bases, and the junction held 7 bases outside the gene matches. The CDR3 contains 15 residues. CDR1 and CDR2 (germline): SGHRS, YFSETQ. The CDR3 loop is CASSFRGGASETQYF. Written as DNA, the CDR3 is TGCGCCAGCAGCTTTCGGGGGGGCGCATCAGAGACCCAGTACTTC. The entire variable domain, with the rest obtained from reference TRBV5-1 and TRBJ2-5, is as follows: KAGVTQTPRYLIKTRGQQVTLSCSPISGHRSVSWYQQTPGQGLQFLFEYFSETQRNKGNFPGRFSGRQFSNSRSEMNVSTLELGDSALYLCASSFRGGASETQYFGPGTRLLVL.

This clonotype occurred a few times. V and J are TRBV9 and TRBJ1-2, with a tentative D call TRBD1 (5 bases). The CDR3 has 15 residues. Trimming cost V 4 bases and J 6 bases, with 19 bases left between them. The germline V gene encodes CDR1 SGDLS and CDR2 YYNGEE. DNA of the CDR3: TGTGCCAGCAGCCCCCAGGGCGGTCGATTACATGGCTACACCTTC. Translation: CASSPQGGRLHGYTF.

The chain carries TRBV29-1 and TRBJ1-1; no firm D call. The V end was cut by 4 bases, the J end by 8 bases, with 8 bases between. The germline gives CDR1 SQVTM, CDR2 ANQGSEA. There are 10 residues in the CDR3. In DNA form, the CDR3 reads TGCAGCGTTGTGTGGACGGAAGCTTTCTTT. Its protein product is CSVVWTEAFF.

This clonotype was observed a handful of times. This rearrangement joins TRBV4-2 to TRBJ2-7; tentatively, D is TRBD1 (5 bases). This CDR3 spans 16 amino acids. Trimming cost V 0 bases and J 0 bases, with 12 bases left between them. Germline V gene lookup returns CDR1 LGHNA and CDR2 YNFKEQ. This CDR3 reads CASSQDDSRLSYEQYF. For the CDR3, the DNA is TGTGCCAGCAGCCAAGATGACAGTCGCCTCTCCTACGAGCAGTACTTC.

The chain has TRBV4-3 and TRBJ2-3; D perhaps matches TRBD2 (5 bases). V lost 2 bases to trimming and J lost 4 bases, with 25 bases between them. The CDR3 extends over 19 amino acids. Germline assignment: CDR1 LGHNA and CDR2 YSLEER. Written as DNA, the CDR3 is TGCGCCAGCAGCCAACAATGGACCGTAGCGACCGTGGAGGCAGATACGCAGTATTTT. Its protein is CASSQQWTVATVEADTQYF.

The chain links TRBV12-3 or TRBV12-4 to TRBJ1-1; TRBD1 matches at 8 bases. J lost 7 bases, V lost 6 bases, and 7 bases had no gene match. The CDR3 spans 13 residues. CDR3 residues: CASSSTGGNEAFF. The CDR3 DNA is TGTGCCAGCAGCAGTACAGGGGGTAATGAAGCTTTCTTT.

The gene calls are TRBV4-3 and TRBJ1-1, with TRBD1 matching 7 bases. The CDR3 runs to 14 residues. Germline values: CDR1 LGHNA, CDR2 YSLEER. Germline trimming cut 4 bases from V and 5 bases from J; bases unmatched to any gene: 7. The CDR3 reads CASSLIQGGTEAFF. CDR3 in DNA: TGCGCCAGCAGCCTGATTCAGGGGGGGACTGAAGCTTTCTTT.

This chain uses TRBV29-1 with TRBJ2-3; perhaps D is TRBD1 or TRBD2 (5 bases each). CDR3 length: 13 amino acids. CDR1 and CDR2 from the germline V gene are SQVTM and ANQGSEA. The V and J ends lost 2 bases and 0 bases respectively, with 6 bases between them. The CDR3 coding sequence is TGCAGCGTTGAAAGGGACAGCACAGATACGCAGTATTTT. Its translation is CSVERDSTDTQYF.

This rearrangement joins TRBV5-5 to TRBJ2-3; no definite D call. V lost 4 bases and J lost 0, with 15 bases in between. Looked up from germline, CDR1 is SGHKS and CDR2 is YYEKEE (reference sequence). The CDR3 has 16 residues. The CDR3 sequence: CASSPLGRRSTDTQYF. The CDR3 bases are TGTGCCAGCAGCCCCCTCGGGCGGCGAAGCACAGATACGCAGTATTTT.

This clonotype was seen a handful of times. The V call is TRBV7-9, the J call TRBJ2-5; 9 bases map to TRBD1. Germline-derived CDR1 and CDR2 are SEHNR and FQNEAQ (reference sequence). The junction had 6 bases not matched to a gene; V was cut back by 5 bases and J by 5 bases. This CDR3 contains 14 residues. CDR3 residues: CASSVTGGSETQYF. CDR3 coding DNA: TGTGCCAGCAGCGTAACAGGGGGCTCCGAGACCCAGTACTTC.

The rearrangement links TRBV24-1 to TRBJ2-1; 11 bases fit TRBD2. Germline-derived CDR1 and CDR2 are KGHDR and SFDVKD. The CDR3 is made up of 16 amino acids. The ends lost 0 bases at V and 7 bases at J; junction bases unmatched: 4. In DNA, the CDR3 is TGTGCCACCAGTGATTTGTCTAGCGGGAGGCCAAATGAGCAGTTCTTC. As protein: CATSDLSSGRPNEQFF.

This clonotype was detected a few times. The chain recombines TRBV12-3 or TRBV12-4 with TRBJ2-5; 12 bases agree with TRBD2. The CDR3 runs 15 residues. V lost 6 bases and J lost 2; bases outside the gene matches: 4. CDR3 protein: CASRRTSGAQETQYF. The CDR3 DNA reads as TGTGCCAGCAGAAGGACTAGCGGGGCACAAGAGACCCAGTACTTC.

The rearrangement links TRBV14 to TRBJ2-3, with D unclear. The CDR3 loop spans 17 amino acids. Germline values: CDR1 SGHDN, CDR2 FVKESK. Trimming took off 5 bases at V and 1 base at J, with 19 bases between the two ends. CDR3 region: CASSGFTSWVGTDTQYF. The DNA of the CDR3 is TGTGCCAGCAGCGGGTTCACTTCATGGGTGGGCACAGATACGCAGTATTTT.

This clonotype was counted only a few times. The V and J genes are TRBV6-1 and TRBJ1-1; 9 nucleotides line up with TRBD1. The CDR3 is made up of 16 amino acids. The V and J ends lost 6 bases and 5 bases, in that order; junction bases with no gene match: 13. Germline loops: CDR1 MNHNS, CDR2 SASEGT. The CDR3 DNA reads TGTGCCAGCAGCCTAGGGACAGGGAGCTATCGGACTGAAGCTTTCTTT. Residues: CASSLGTGSYRTEAFF.

This clonotype was seen a few times. The V call is TRBV5-6, the J call TRBJ2-2; TRBD1 might be the D (5 bases). The V end was cut by 0 bases, the J end by 7 bases, with 10 bases between. CDR1 SGHDT and CDR2 YYEEEE come from the germline V gene. This CDR3 region has 14 residues. CDR3 nucleotide sequence: TGTGCCAGCAGCTTGGTAGGGGTCGGCGGGGAGCTGTTTTTT. This encodes CASSLVGVGGELFF.

With respect to this clonotype: One junction end disagrees with the germline gene, perhaps due to a read error. The chain combines TRBV20-1 with TRBJ1-5; 8 bases match TRBD1. This CDR3 region has 13 residues. Germline CDR1 is DFQATT and CDR2 is SNEGSKA (reference sequence). CDR3 sequence (DNA): TGCAGTGCTCCATTACCAGGGGGCCAGCCCCAGCTTTTT. This sequence encodes CSAPLPGGQPQLF.